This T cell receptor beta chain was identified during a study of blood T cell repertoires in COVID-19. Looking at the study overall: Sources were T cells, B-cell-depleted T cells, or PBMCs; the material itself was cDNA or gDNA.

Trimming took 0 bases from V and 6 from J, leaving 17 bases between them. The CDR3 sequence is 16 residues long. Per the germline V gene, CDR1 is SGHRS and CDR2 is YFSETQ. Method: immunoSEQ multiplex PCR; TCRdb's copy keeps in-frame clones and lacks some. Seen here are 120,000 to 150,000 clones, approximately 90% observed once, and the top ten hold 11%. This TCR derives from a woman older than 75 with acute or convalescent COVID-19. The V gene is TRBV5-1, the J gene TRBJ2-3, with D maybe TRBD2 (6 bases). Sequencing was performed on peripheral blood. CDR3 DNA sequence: TGCGCCAGCAGCTTGGGGGTCGCTGGGAGGCAGGATACGCAGTATTTT. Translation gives CASSLGVAGRQDTQYF. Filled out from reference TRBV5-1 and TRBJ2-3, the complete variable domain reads KAGVTQTPRYLIKTRGQQVTLSCSPISGHRSVSWYQQTPGQGLQFLFEYFSETQRNKGNFPGRFSGRQFSNSRSEMNVSTLELGDSALYLCASSLGVAGRQDTQYFGPGTRLTVL.